This TCR beta chain came from a study of shared clonotypes between healthy human individuals. Whole-study context: Donors consisted of two women and three men between 18 and 49.

Germline CDR1 is MNHNY and CDR2 is SVGAGI (reference sequence). The J segment lost 6 bases and the V segment lost 3 bases, leaving 10 bases of the junction unmatched. CDR3 size: 15 residues. Remarks on this clone: Its antigen is not identified.

Study findings and constraints: Of the naive CD4 clonotypes, about 5% were shared across a few donors. Compared with clonotypes that all four donors shared, non-shared clonotypes had lower generation probabilities.

Source study methods: For the immunoSEQ data, sequences were junction-only without quality scores, so filtering differed. Sequenced by immunoSEQ multiplex PCR; TCRdb stores in-frame clones only, minus some. V and J calls plus clone size are reproduced from that table; the DNA served to infer D and trimming. This table holds 630,000 or so clones, 98% found once. Naive CD8 populations comprised CD45RO-negative cells positively selected for CCR7, excluding terminally differentiated effector memory CD45RA+ cells. The specimen sequenced was naive CD8+ T cells sorted from blood. The chain is built from TRBV6-6 and TRBJ2-7; 8 bases line up with TRBD1. This clonotype originated in a man between 25 and 39 years old in good health. CDR3 sequence (DNA): TGTGCCAGCAGTTATGGACAGGGCACCTTAAGCGAGCAGTACTTC. Encoded protein: CASSYGQGTLSEQYF.